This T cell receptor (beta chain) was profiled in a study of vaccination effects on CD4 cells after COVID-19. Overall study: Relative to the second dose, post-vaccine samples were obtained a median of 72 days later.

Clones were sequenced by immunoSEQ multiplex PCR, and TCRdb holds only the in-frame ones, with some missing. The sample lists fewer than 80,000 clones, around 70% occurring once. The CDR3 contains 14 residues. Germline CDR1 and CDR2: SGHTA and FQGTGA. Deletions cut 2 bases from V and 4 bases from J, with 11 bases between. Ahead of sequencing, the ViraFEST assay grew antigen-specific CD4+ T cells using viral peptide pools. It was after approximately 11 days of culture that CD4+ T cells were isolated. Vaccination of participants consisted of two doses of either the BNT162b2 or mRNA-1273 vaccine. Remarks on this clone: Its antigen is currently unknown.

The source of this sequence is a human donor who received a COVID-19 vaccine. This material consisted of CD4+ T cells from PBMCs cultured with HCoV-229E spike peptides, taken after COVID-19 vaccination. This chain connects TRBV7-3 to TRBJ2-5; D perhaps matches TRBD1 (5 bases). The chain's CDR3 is CASSLVGAGETQYF. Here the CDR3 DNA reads TGTGCCAGCAGCTTAGTAGGGGCCGGAGAGACCCAGTACTTC. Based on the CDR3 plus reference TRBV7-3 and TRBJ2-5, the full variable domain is GAGVSQTPSNKVTEKGKYVELRCDPISGHTALYWYRQSLGQGPEFLIYFQGTGAADDSGLPNDRFFAVRPEGSVSTLKIQRTERGDSAVYLCASSLVGAGETQYFGPGTRLLVL.